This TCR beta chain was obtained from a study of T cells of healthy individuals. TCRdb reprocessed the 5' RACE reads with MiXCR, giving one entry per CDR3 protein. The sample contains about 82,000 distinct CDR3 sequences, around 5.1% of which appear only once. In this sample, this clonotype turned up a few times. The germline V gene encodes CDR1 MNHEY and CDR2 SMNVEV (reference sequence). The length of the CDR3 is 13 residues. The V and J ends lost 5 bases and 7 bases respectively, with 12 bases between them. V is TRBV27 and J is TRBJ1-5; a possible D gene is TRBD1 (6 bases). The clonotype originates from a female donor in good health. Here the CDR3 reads CASSLSGVQPQHF. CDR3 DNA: TGTGCCAGCAGTCTCTCAGGGGTGCAGCCCCAGCATTTT.